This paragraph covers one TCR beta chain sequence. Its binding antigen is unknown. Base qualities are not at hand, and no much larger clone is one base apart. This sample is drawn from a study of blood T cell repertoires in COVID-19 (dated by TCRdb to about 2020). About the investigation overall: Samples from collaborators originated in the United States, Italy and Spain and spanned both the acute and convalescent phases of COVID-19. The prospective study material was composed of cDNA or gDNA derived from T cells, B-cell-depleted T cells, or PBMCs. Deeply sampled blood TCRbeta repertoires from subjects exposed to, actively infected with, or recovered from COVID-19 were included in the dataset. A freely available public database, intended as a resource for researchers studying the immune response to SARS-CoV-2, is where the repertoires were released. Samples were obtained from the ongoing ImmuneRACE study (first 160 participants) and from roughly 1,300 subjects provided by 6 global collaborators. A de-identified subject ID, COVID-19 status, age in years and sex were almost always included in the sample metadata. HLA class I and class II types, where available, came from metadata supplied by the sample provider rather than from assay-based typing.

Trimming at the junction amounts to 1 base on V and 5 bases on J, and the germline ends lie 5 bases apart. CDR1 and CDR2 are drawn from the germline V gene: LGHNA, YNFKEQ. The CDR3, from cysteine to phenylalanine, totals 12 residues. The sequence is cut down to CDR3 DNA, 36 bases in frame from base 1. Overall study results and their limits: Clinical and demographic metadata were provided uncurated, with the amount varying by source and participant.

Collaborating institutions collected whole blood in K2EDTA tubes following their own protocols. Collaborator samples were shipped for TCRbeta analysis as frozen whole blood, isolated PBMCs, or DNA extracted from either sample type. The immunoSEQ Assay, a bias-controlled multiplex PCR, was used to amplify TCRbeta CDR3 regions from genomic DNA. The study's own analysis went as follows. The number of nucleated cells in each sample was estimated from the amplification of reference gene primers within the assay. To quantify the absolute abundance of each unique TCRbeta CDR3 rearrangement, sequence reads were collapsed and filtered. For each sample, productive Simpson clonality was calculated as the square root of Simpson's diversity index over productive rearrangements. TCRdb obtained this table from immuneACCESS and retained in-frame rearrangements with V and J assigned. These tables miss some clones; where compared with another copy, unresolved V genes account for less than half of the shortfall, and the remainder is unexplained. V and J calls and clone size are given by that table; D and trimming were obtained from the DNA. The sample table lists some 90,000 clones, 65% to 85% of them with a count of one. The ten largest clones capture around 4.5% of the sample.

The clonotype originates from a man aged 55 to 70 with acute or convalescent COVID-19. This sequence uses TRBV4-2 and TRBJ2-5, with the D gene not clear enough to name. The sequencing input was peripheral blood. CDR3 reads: CASSQVRETQYF. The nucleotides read TGTGCCAGCAGCCAAGTTCGTGAGACCCAGTACTTC.